A selection of T cell receptor beta chains follows, all from one sample in a study of T cell responses to AZD1222 COVID-19 vaccine. Only in-frame clones appear in the TCRdb table, and some are missing; sequencing was by immunoSEQ multiplex PCR. The sample lists about 88,000 clones, 85% to 90% occurring once. The sample was peripheral blood, taken 28 days after the second AZD1222 dose. The receptors come from an adult who received the AZD1222 COVID-19 vaccine. CDR3s include the opening cysteine and the closing phenylalanine or tryptophan. A D gene is named only where the DNA matches it firmly. Clone size is given for some rows only: seen once, a few or many times, or a class if the clone is expanded.

J	size	V	D	CDR3
TRBJ1-5	NA	TRBV5-6	TRBD1	CASSRGQVFSNQPQHF
TRBJ1-5	once	TRBV18	NA	CASSPSTGSNQPQHF
TRBJ1-2	NA	TRBV7-9	TRBD1	CASSPRTGFGEGGYTF
TRBJ1-6	NA	TRBV7-3	NA	CASSLNPPGYNSPLHF
TRBJ2-7	NA	TRBV6-5	TRBD1	CASRLYRDRTYEQYF
TRBJ2-1	NA	TRBV11-2	TRBD2	CASSPIGTSGAYNEQFF
TRBJ2-1	few	TRBV20-1	NA	CSGASVSEQFF
TRBJ1-1	NA	TRBV7-2	NA	CASNSGRGLHTEAFF
TRBJ1-1	NA	TRBV5-4	NA	CASSDGNSRAEAFF
TRBJ2-1	NA	TRBV6-1	NA	CASSEDGGVNEQFF